One sample yielded the 27 T cell receptor beta chains listed below, sequenced in a study of blood T cells in healthy people across ages. PCR was performed a second time for about 7 to 12 cycles using a sample-barcoded 5' primer and a J-beta primer mix. TCRdb re-derived calls from the 5' RACE reads in MiXCR, one entry per CDR3 protein. The repertoire holds approximately 800,000 distinct CDR3 sequences, with about 36% as singletons. Input material: blood. Receptors originate from a man aged 18 to 29 in good health.

This clonotype was observed a handful of times. In nucleotides, the CDR3 is TGCGCCAGCAGAAGCCAGGGAGACACTGAAGCTTTCTTT. This encodes CASRSQGDTEAFF. V and J are TRBV5-1 and TRBJ1-1, with D maybe TRBD1 (5 bases). Germline values: CDR1 SGHRS, CDR2 YFSETQ. Between the trimmed V and J ends, which lost 5 bases and 3 bases, there was a span of 11 bases. The CDR3 totals 13 residues.

The rearrangement uses TRBV6-5 and TRBJ1-5; 9 nucleotides agree with TRBD1. Germline V lookup: CDR1 MNHEY, CDR2 SVGAGI. CDR3 length: 14 amino acids. V was clipped by 6 bases and J by 5 bases; unmatched bases: 5. CDR3 coding DNA: TGTGCCAGCAGACCCGACAGGGGGGATCAGCCCCAGCATTTT. It specifies CASRPDRGDQPQHF.

This clonotype has only a few counts. The chain combines TRBV20-1 with TRBJ1-2, with TRBD1 matching over 7 bases. This CDR3 has 13 amino acids. CDR1 DFQATT and CDR2 SNEGSKA come from the germline V gene (reference sequence). V shed 5 bases, J shed 4 bases, and the junction held 7 bases outside the gene matches. CDR3 DNA sequence: TGCAGTGCTTCAGGGGGATGGGGCTATGGCTACACCTTC. Protein sequence: CSASGGWGYGYTF.

This clonotype appeared a few times. The genes are TRBV11-2 and TRBJ2-6, with D possibly TRBD1 on 5 matching bases. The germline V and J ends were trimmed by 1 base and 13 bases, with 14 bases remaining between them. The CDR3 is made up of 14 amino acids. CDR1 SGHAT and CDR2 FQNNGV come from the germline V gene. The CDR3 here is CASSLVSGKRVLTF. CDR3 bases: TGTGCCAGCAGCTTAGTTTCAGGGAAACGAGTCCTGACTTTC. Full variable domain (missing parts from reference TRBV11-2 and TRBJ2-6): EAGVAQSPRYKIIEKRQSVAFWCNPISGHATLYWYQQILGQGPKLLIQFQNNGVVDDSQLPKDRFSAERLKGVDSTLKIQPAKLEDSAVYLCASSLVSGKRVLTFGAGSRLTVL.

About this clonotype itself: One junction end does not reproduce the germline sequence, and a read error may be involved. J is TRBJ2-4 and V is TRBV5-6; D possibly corresponds to TRBD1 (5 bases). Germline CDR1 and CDR2: SGHDT and YYEEEE. The CDR3 is 17 amino acids. CDR3 in amino acids: CASSLERWGGAKNIRYF. In DNA, the CDR3 is TGTGCCAGCAGCTTGGAGAGGTGGGGTGGGGCCAAAAACATTCGGTACTTC.

This clonotype has just one count. Given a much more abundant clone one base away, this may be a read error. The chain uses TRBV29-1 and TRBJ2-3, with a tentative D call TRBD2 (5 bases). Per germline, CDR1 SQVTM and CDR2 ANQGSEA. The CDR3 extends over 14 amino acids. CDR3 sequence: CSVEDYSSTDPQYF. The DNA of the CDR3 is TGCAGCGTTGAGGATTACTCTAGCACAGATCCGCAGTATTTT.

This clonotype was detected only a few times. The rearrangement links TRBV6-6 to TRBJ1-2, with 8 bases aligning to TRBD1. Germline assignment: CDR1 MNHNY and CDR2 SVGAGI (reference sequence). CDR3 length equals 16 residues. Trimming cost V 4 bases and J 2 bases; bases outside gene matches: 9. This chain's CDR3 is CASSSGQGRFNYGYTF. For the CDR3, the DNA is TGTGCCAGCAGTTCAGGACAGGGAAGGTTCAACTATGGCTACACCTTC.

This clonotype appeared a few times. The chain carries TRBV5-5 and TRBJ2-7; the match to TRBD1 covers 9 bases. The CDR3 has 16 residues. The junction had 10 bases not matched to a gene; V was cut back by 1 base and J by 5 bases. The V gene's germline CDR1 is SGHKS and CDR2 YYEKEE (reference sequence). CDR3 amino acids: CASSLFGDRGINEQYF. CDR3 DNA: TGTGCCAGCAGCTTGTTCGGCGACAGGGGGATCAACGAGCAGTACTTC.

A word on this clonotype: This may be a read error: a much more frequent sequence differs by one nucleotide. The chain has TRBV25-1 and TRBJ2-5; the match to TRBD2 covers 12 bases. This CDR3 has 14 amino acids. The germline V gene encodes CDR1 MGHDK and CDR2 SYGVNS. Losses at the gene ends were 6 bases for V and 11 bases for J; bases not matched to a gene: 10. The CDR3 DNA follows: TGTGCCAGCAGACTAGCGGGGGGAAACTATGAGCAGTACTTC. Encoded protein: CASRLAGGNYEQYF.

This clonotype was counted a few times. The chain uses TRBV6-2 or TRBV6-3 and TRBJ1-5, with TRBD1 as a possible D gene (5 bases). CDR1 is MNHEY and CDR2 is SVGEGT in the germline V gene. Trimming took 0 bases from V and 3 from J, leaving 15 bases between them. This CDR3 is 17 amino acids long. The CDR3 DNA sequence: TGTGCCAGCAGTTACTCGTTCGAGGCAGGGCTCAATCAGCCCCAGCATTTT. Its protein product is CASSYSFEAGLNQPQHF.

The genes are TRBV12-3 or TRBV12-4 and TRBJ2-3; perhaps TRBD2 as D (7 bases). This CDR3 spans 20 amino acids. V shed 2 bases and J shed 6 bases, with 30 bases lying between them. In DNA form, the CDR3 reads TGTGCCAGCAGTTTACGGACGGAGGGGGGGATAATCACAGTTATGGATACGCAGTATTTT. Encoded protein: CASSLRTEGGIITVMDTQYF.

This clonotype was counted many times. The chain employs TRBV12-3 or TRBV12-4 and TRBJ1-1, with D hard to call. V was trimmed by 3 bases and J by 1 base, leaving 9 bases between them. The CDR3 loop spans 14 amino acids. Here the CDR3 reads CASSFRAGNTEAFF. The DNA of the CDR3 is TGTGCCAGCAGTTTTCGGGCAGGGAACACTGAAGCTTTCTTT.

The V and J genes are TRBV6-5 and TRBJ1-1, with TRBD1 matching over 7 bases. The ends lost 4 bases at V and 0 bases at J; junction bases unmatched: 2. Germline lookup yields CDR1 MNHEY and CDR2 SVGAGI. The length of the CDR3 is 14 residues. DNA of the CDR3: TGTGCCAGCAGTTGGGACAGAATGAACACTGAAGCTTTCTTT. Its protein product is CASSWDRMNTEAFF.

The chain has TRBV12-3 or TRBV12-4 and TRBJ2-1; D might be TRBD2 (6 bases). V lost 10 bases, J lost 12 bases, and 16 bases lay in between. The CDR3 is 11 residues long. CDR3 amino acids: CATTNGLRQFF. The CDR3 DNA sequence: TGTGCCACTACCAACGGACTAAGGCAGTTCTTC.

This clonotype has only a few counts. The chain recombines TRBV12-3 or TRBV12-4 with TRBJ1-6, with TRBD1 identical over 9 bases. This CDR3 is built from 14 residues. J was trimmed by 10 bases and V by 6 bases; bases with no gene match: 7. The CDR3 DNA sequence: TGTGCCAGCAGCTACGGACAGGGGACATCACCCCTCCACTTT. Residues: CASSYGQGTSPLHF.

This clonotype has only a few counts. The V and J genes are TRBV10-3 and TRBJ2-1, with D unresolved. The J call could be wrong; TRBJ2-7 is a better fit for the DNA end. Germline CDR1 and CDR2: ENHRY and SYGVKD. The CDR3 runs 17 residues. CDR3 in amino acids: CAISESTYQSSYNEQYF. CDR3 nucleotide sequence: TGTGCCATCAGTGAGTCGACCTACCAGAGCTCCTACAATGAGCAGTACTTC.

A few counts support this clonotype. The rearrangement joins TRBV20-1 to TRBJ2-3; TRBD2 matches 10 bases. The germline CDR1 and CDR2 sequences are DFQATT and SNEGSKA (reference sequence). The CDR3 consists of 14 residues. The V and J ends lost 6 bases and 2 bases, in that order; junction bases with no gene match: 5. The CDR3 loop is CSATGLAVTDTQYF. The CDR3 DNA reads as TGCAGTGCGACCGGACTAGCGGTCACAGATACGCAGTATTTT.

Turning to this clonotype: A much larger clone differs by one base, so this may be a read error. In DNA, the CDR3 is TGTGCCATCAGCCGAACAGGACAGGGGGCAGGGAATGAGCAGTTCTTC. It codes for CAISRTGQGAGNEQFF. The genes are TRBV10-3 and TRBJ2-1; 11 bases map to TRBD1. V shed 6 bases and J 7 bases; nucleotides not matched to a gene: 11. The CDR3 has 16 amino acids. Germline V gene lookup returns CDR1 ENHRY and CDR2 SYGVKD.

Notes on this clonotype: A much larger clone is a single base away; this may be a read error. The rearrangement links TRBV7-2 to TRBJ2-3; D is uncertain. CDR1 is SGHTA and CDR2 is FQGNSA in the germline V gene. This CDR3 spans 14 amino acids. CDR3 region: CASSLVTAEDTQDF. The CDR3 coding sequence is TGTGCCAGCAGCTTAGTTACGGCAGAAGATACGCAGGATTTT.

This sequence joins TRBV29-1 and TRBJ1-5; the D gene is possibly TRBD1 (6 bases). The CDR3 runs 16 residues. CDR1 and CDR2 from the germline V gene are SQVTM and ANQGSEA. Trimming took off 8 bases at V and 4 bases at J, with 24 bases between the two ends. The CDR3 region has the DNA TGCAGCACCGACAGGAAAACTAGATCTTTAAATCAGCCCCAGCATTTT. Protein product: CSTDRKTRSLNQPQHF.

This clonotype has ten or more counts. The genes are TRBV29-1 and TRBJ1-5; unclear D gene. V gave up 4 bases and J gave up 3 bases, with 10 bases separating them. The germline V gene encodes CDR1 SQVTM and CDR2 ANQGSEA. The CDR3 is 13 residues long. The CDR3 bases are TGCAGCGTTGTCCTGGATTTCAATCAGCCCCAGCATTTT. This encodes CSVVLDFNQPQHF.

The gene calls are TRBV20-1 and TRBJ1-1; TRBD1 is a possible D gene (5 bases). The V gene's germline CDR1 is DFQATT and CDR2 SNEGSKA (reference sequence). V was cut by 3 bases and J by 0 bases, with 11 bases left in between. There are 14 residues in the CDR3. For the CDR3, the DNA is TGCAGTGCTAGTCGGGGGGAAATGAACACTGAAGCTTTCTTT. It yields the protein CSASRGEMNTEAFF.

This clonotype was detected only a few times. The chain combines TRBV20-1 with TRBJ2-3, with D possibly TRBD2 on 7 matching bases. The CDR3 length is 17 residues. With 5 bases removed from V and 4 bases from J, the gap between germline ends came to 25 bases. Germline V CDR1 and CDR2: DFQATT, SNEGSKA (reference sequence). The CDR3 here is CSALSGGADGAPDTQYF. DNA for the CDR3: TGCAGTGCTTTATCGGGGGGCGCGGATGGGGCCCCAGATACGCAGTATTTT.

As to this clonotype: With a much larger clone just one base away, this may be a read error. V usage is TRBV6-2 or TRBV6-3 and J usage is TRBJ1-2; 9 bases are a match to TRBD1. The CDR3 totals 13 residues. Germline CDR1 and CDR2: MNHEY and SVGEGT. With 5 bases clipped from V and 8 bases from J, the junction kept 6 bases outside the gene matches. The CDR3 loop is CASSMGQGPGYTF. The CDR3 DNA reads as TGTGCCAGCAGTATGGGACAGGGTCCCGGCTACACCTTC.

This clonotype was observed a few times. The rearrangement links TRBV12-3 or TRBV12-4 to TRBJ2-7, with a weak D call TRBD1 (5 bases). The germline V and J ends were trimmed by 3 bases and 3 bases, with 21 bases remaining between them. The CDR3 is 17 residues long. Here the CDR3 reads CASSLPPNPSQGYEQYF. The CDR3 nucleotides read TGTGCCAGCAGTTTGCCGCCGAACCCCAGTCAGGGCTACGAGCAGTACTTC.

This clonotype showed up just a few times. The chain has TRBV18 and TRBJ2-7; no clear D gene. Deletions cut 3 bases from V and 4 bases from J, with 10 bases between. Germline assignment: CDR1 KGHSH and CDR2 LQKENI. The CDR3 runs to 13 residues. The CDR3 here is CASSPPLGYEQYF. In DNA form, the CDR3 reads TGTGCCAGCTCACCCCCTCTAGGGTACGAGCAGTACTTC.

The gene calls are TRBV5-1 and TRBJ2-2, with 10 bases that match TRBD1. The CDR3 runs 17 residues. Germline V gene sequence: CDR1 SGHRS, CDR2 YFSETQ. V lost 4 bases, J lost 2 bases, and 8 bases stayed unmatched. The CDR3 spells CASSIIDRGPNTGELFF. The CDR3 DNA reads TGCGCCAGCAGCATTATTGACAGGGGGCCTAACACCGGGGAGCTGTTTTTT.